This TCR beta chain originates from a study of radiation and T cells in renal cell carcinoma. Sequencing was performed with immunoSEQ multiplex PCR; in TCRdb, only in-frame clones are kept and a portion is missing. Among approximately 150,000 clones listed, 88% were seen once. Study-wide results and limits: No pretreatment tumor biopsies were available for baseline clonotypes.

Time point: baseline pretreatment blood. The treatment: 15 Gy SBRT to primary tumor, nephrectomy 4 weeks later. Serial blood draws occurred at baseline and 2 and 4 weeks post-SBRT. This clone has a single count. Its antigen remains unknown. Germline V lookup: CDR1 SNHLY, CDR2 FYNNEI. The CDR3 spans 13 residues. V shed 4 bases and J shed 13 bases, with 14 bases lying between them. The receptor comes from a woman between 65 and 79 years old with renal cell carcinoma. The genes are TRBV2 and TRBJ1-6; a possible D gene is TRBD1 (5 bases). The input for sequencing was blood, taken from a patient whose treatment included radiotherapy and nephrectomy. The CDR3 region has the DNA TGTGCCAGCAGTGCCGGAGAGGGGAGGCCCCTCCACTTT. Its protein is CASSAGEGRPLHF.